Shown below are 16 T cell receptor beta chains from a single sample sequenced in a study of blood T cell repertoires in COVID-19. TCRdb keeps only in-frame clones here, not all; method: immunoSEQ multiplex PCR. The sample holds tens of thousands of clones, roughly four fifths seen once. Sequenced sample: peripheral blood. The receptors stem from a man aged 25-45 years with COVID-19, enrolled during active disease.

On this clone itself: Other DNA sequences within the sample encode an identical CDR3. This chain connects TRBV7-8 to TRBJ1-2; the D gene is possibly TRBD1 (6 bases). This CDR3 region has 17 residues. V was clipped by 5 bases and J by 2 bases, with 21 bases between them. The germline V gene encodes CDR1 SGHVS and CDR2 FQNEAQ. The CDR3 DNA is TGTGCCAGCAGCCCCGGGGGGTTTGCGGGGGGCAACTATGGCTACACCTTC. It encodes CASSPGGFAGGNYGYTF.

This chain joins TRBV7-2 and TRBJ1-3; no clear D. The V end lost 1 base, the J end lost 0 bases, and 16 bases lay between the germline ends. The CDR3 consists of 18 residues. Per germline, CDR1 SGHTA and CDR2 FQGNSA. The CDR3 DNA follows: TGTGCCAGCAGCTTAGAGACGGCAGGCTTCATCTCTGGAAACACCATATATTTT. Protein sequence: CASSLETAGFISGNTIYF. The whole variable domain, remainder taken from reference TRBV7-2 and TRBJ1-3, is GAGVSQSPSNKVTEKGKDVELRCDPISGHTALYWYRQSLGQGLEFLIYFQGNSAPDKSGLPSDRFSAERTGGSVSTLTIQRTQQEDSAVYLCASSLETAGFISGNTIYFGEGSWLTVV.

The chain uses TRBV6-5 and TRBJ1-4; tentatively, D is TRBD1 (5 bases). The CDR3 is 12 residues long. The V gene's germline CDR1 is MNHEY and CDR2 SVGAGI. V lost 11 bases, J lost 1 base, and 8 bases lay in between. Here the CDR3 reads CAAGVTNEKLFF. The CDR3 bases are TGTGCCGCGGGGGTAACTAATGAAAAACTGTTTTTT.

This clone has just one count. This specimen includes other DNA sequences encoding the same CDR3. The chain couples TRBV19 to TRBJ1-5; D not certain. V gave up 1 base and J gave up 0 bases, with 7 bases separating them. The CDR3 is 15 amino acids. From germline, CDR1 is LNHDA and CDR2 SQIVND (reference sequence). The CDR3 sequence is CASSIGEYSNQPQHF. The CDR3, as DNA: TGTGCCAGTAGTATAGGCGAGTATAGCAATCAGCCCCAGCATTTT.

This clone was recorded once. The CDR3: CASSTTGGNTIYF. The DNA of the CDR3 is TGTGCCAGCAGTACTACGGGGGGAAACACCATATATTTT. The rearrangement joins TRBV25-1 to TRBJ1-3; D not resolved. The ends were cut back, 5 bases at V and 4 bases at J, with 9 bases in the middle. Germline CDR1 is MGHDK and CDR2 is SYGVNS. This CDR3 is built from 13 residues.

The chain is built from TRBV5-1 and TRBJ1-1; 9 bases fit TRBD1. Germline CDR1 and CDR2: SGHRS and YFSETQ. The CDR3 has 18 residues. V was clipped by 0 bases and J by 0 bases; unmatched bases: 9. The CDR3 region has the DNA TGCGCCAGCAGCTTGGCGGAACTTTGGGACAGGGTGAACACTGAAGCTTTCTTT. This encodes CASSLAELWDRVNTEAFF.

The rearrangement joins TRBV6-5 to TRBJ2-1; 9 bases fit TRBD2. J lost 3 bases, V lost 8 bases, and 8 bases had no gene match. Germline V gene data show CDR1 as MNHEY and CDR2 as SVGAGI. This CDR3 has 15 residues. CDR3 DNA sequence: TGTGCCAGCGGAATAGCGGGAGCGGTCTACAATGAGCAGTTCTTC. Translated, it gives CASGIAGAVYNEQFF.

The chain employs TRBV7-2 and TRBJ2-5; 10 bases are a match to TRBD1. CDR1 and CDR2 from the germline V gene are SGHTA and FQGNSA. The V and J ends lost 11 bases and 5 bases, in that order; junction bases with no gene match: 8. This CDR3 has 13 amino acids. The CDR3 DNA reads as TGTGCCGACAGACAGGGGGCGGAGGAGACCCAGTACTTC. Encoded protein: CADRQGAEETQYF.

The CDR3 DNA reads TGTGCCAGCAGCTTATTCGGACAGGGTGACGAAAAACTGTTTTTT. Protein product: CASSLFGQGDEKLFF. The chain is built from TRBV7-8 and TRBJ1-4; TRBD1 agrees at 8 bases. The J segment lost 8 bases and the V segment lost 2 bases, leaving 7 bases of the junction unmatched. The length of the CDR3 is 15 residues. Germline V gene data show CDR1 as SGHVS and CDR2 as FQNEAQ.

The chain carries TRBV2 and TRBJ1-3; 7 bases fit TRBD1. J lost 5 bases, V lost 5 bases, and 9 bases had no gene match. The CDR3 consists of 15 residues. From germline, CDR1 is SNHLY and CDR2 FYNNEI. CDR3 sequence reads: CASSPYRDRRNTIYF. DNA of the CDR3: TGTGCCAGCAGTCCTTACCGGGACAGACGAAACACCATATATTTT. Full variable domain (outside the CDR3, taken from reference TRBV2 and TRBJ1-3): EPEVTQTPSHQVTQMGQEVILRCVPISNHLYFYWYRQILGQKVEFLVSFYNNEISEKSEIFDDQFSVERPDGSNFTLKIRSTKLEDSAMYFCASSPYRDRRNTIYFGEGSWLTVV.

This rearrangement joins TRBV15 to TRBJ1-5; maybe TRBD1 (5 bases). The CDR3 is made up of 18 amino acids. In germline, CDR1 is LNHNV, CDR2 YYDKDF (reference sequence). V was cut by 4 bases and J by 1 base, with 20 bases left in between. CDR3 amino acids: CATSKEVISRGSNQPQHF. The CDR3 DNA sequence: TGTGCCACCAGCAAAGAAGTCATATCTCGGGGGAGCAATCAGCCCCAGCATTTT.

The chain recombines TRBV4-1 with TRBJ2-3; no clear D gene. V was shortened by 8 bases and J by 0 bases, with 15 bases between the two germline ends. This CDR3 is built from 15 residues. Germline-derived CDR1 and CDR2 are MGHRA and YSYEKL. The CDR3 loop is CASYPTETSTDTQYF. The CDR3 DNA sequence: TGCGCCAGCTATCCTACCGAGACTAGCACAGATACGCAGTATTTT.

V gene TRBV7-2 combines with J gene TRBJ1-1; TRBD1 matches at 7 bases. Germline lookup yields CDR1 SGHTA and CDR2 FQGNSA. The CDR3 sequence is 12 residues long. The V gene end was trimmed by 8 bases and the J gene end by 3 bases; junction bases not matched to a gene: 3. Written as DNA, the CDR3 is TGTGCCAGCCGGGGGACAGACACTGAAGCTTTCTTT. Encoded protein: CASRGTDTEAFF.

The V and J genes are TRBV10-1 and TRBJ2-3; TRBD2 might be the D (6 bases). The V gene lost 3 bases and the J gene lost 5 bases, with 9 bases spanning the gap. Looked up from germline, CDR1 is WNHNN and CDR2 is SYGVQD (reference sequence). The CDR3 contains 13 residues. Written as DNA, the CDR3 is TGCGCCAGCAGTGATCGGGGGAGAGATACGCAGTATTTT. This encodes CASSDRGRDTQYF.

This clone was counted between two and nine times. The chain combines TRBV11-2 with TRBJ2-7, with 7 bases identical to TRBD2. This CDR3 spans 15 amino acids. CDR1 is SGHAT and CDR2 is FQNNGV in the germline V gene. The V and J ends lost 1 base and 3 bases, in that order; junction bases with no gene match: 6. The CDR3 DNA sequence: TGTGCCAGCAGCTTAGGCTTTCCTAGCGGCTACGAGCAGTACTTC. Protein: CASSLGFPSGYEQYF.

The table lists this clone with a few counts. The chain joins TRBV18 to TRBJ2-5; 8 nucleotides match TRBD1. The CDR3 sequence is 12 residues long. Germline V gives CDR1 KGHSH, CDR2 LQKENI. After removal of 6 bases from V and 5 bases from J, the junction contained 2 bases not matched to a gene. CDR3 residues: CASSTGVETQYF. CDR3 nucleotide sequence: TGTGCCAGCTCGACAGGGGTGGAGACCCAGTACTTC. Combining the CDR3 with reference TRBV18 and TRBJ2-5 gives the whole variable domain NAGVMQNPRHLVRRRGQEARLRCSPMKGHSHVYWYRQLPEEGLKFMVYLQKENIIDESGMPKERFSAEFPKEGPSILRIQQVVRGDSAAYFCASSTGVETQYFGPGTRLLVL.